These 21 T cell receptor beta chains came from one sample sequenced in a study of Ad26.COV2.S vaccination and SARS-CoV-2 variants. Sequenced by immunoSEQ multiplex PCR; TCRdb stores in-frame clones only, minus some. The sample consists of around 300,000 clones, 75% to 90% of them appearing once. Treatment of the sample: some 19 received Ad26.COV2.S at low or high dose, single or two shots; five or six received placebo; per-sample allocation not given. All samples were drawn on day 63, counting from the first vaccine or placebo injection. Specimen: peripheral blood, collected in a trial of Ad26.COV2.S vaccine versus placebo. The source of these receptors is a person between 18 and 59 years old who received the Ad26.COV2.S COVID-19 vaccine or a placebo.

The chain joins TRBV23-1 to TRBJ2-7, with TRBD1 as a possible D gene (6 bases). TRBV23-1 is an ORF, with its function uncertain. Trimming stripped 4 bases from V and 0 bases from J, with 13 bases between. The CDR3 runs 15 residues. The CDR3 loop is CASSPDPTGSYEQYV. The CDR3 coding sequence is TGCGCCAGCAGTCCCGATCCGACAGGCTCCTACGAGCAGTACGTC.

The chain employs TRBV7-6 and TRBJ2-2; 7 nucleotides line up with TRBD2. The CDR3 length is 14 residues. Losses at the gene ends were 5 bases for V and 6 bases for J; bases not matched to a gene: 6. CDR1 is SGHVS, CDR2 FNYEAQ, per germline. CDR3 in DNA: TGTGCCAGCAGCCGCGGGACTAAGTCCGGGGAGCTGTTTTTT. Translating gives CASSRGTKSGELFF.

This clone was detected only once. The chain couples TRBV6-2 or TRBV6-3 to TRBJ2-1, with a weak D call TRBD1 (6 bases). V was trimmed by 4 bases and J by 0 bases, leaving 28 bases between them. This CDR3 contains 21 residues. CDR1 is MNHEY and CDR2 is SVGEGT in the germline V gene. In DNA form, the CDR3 reads TGTGCCAGCAGTTCCTCTCCTTGGACAGAACACTACTTTAGCTCCTACAATGAGCAGTTCTTC. Translation gives CASSSSPWTEHYFSSYNEQFF.

J is TRBJ2-5 and V is TRBV28; 10 bases line up with TRBD2. V shed 8 bases and J 1 base; nucleotides not matched to a gene: 7. CDR1 and CDR2 from the germline V gene are MDHEN and SYDVKM. The CDR3 length is 15 residues. Here the CDR3 DNA reads TGTGCCAGCGGGTCTAGCGGGGGTTTCCAAGAGACCCAGTACTTC. As protein: CASGSSGGFQETQYF.

This clone was seen only once. CDR3: CASSVGQPINEQFF. Written as DNA, the CDR3 is TGTGCCAGCAGTGTCGGCCAACCCATCAATGAGCAGTTCTTC. The chain uses TRBV2 and TRBJ2-1, with D unclear. Germline CDR1 reads SNHLY; CDR2 reads FYNNEI. CDR3 length: 14 amino acids. V was pared by 4 bases and J by 6 bases, with 13 bases between. Full variable domain (rest looked up from reference TRBV2 and TRBJ2-1): EPEVTQTPSHQVTQMGQEVILRCVPISNHLYFYWYRQILGQKVEFLVSFYNNEISEKSEIFDDQFSVERPDGSNFTLKIRSTKLEDSAMYFCASSVGQPINEQFFGPGTRLTVL.

The chain links TRBV3-1 (or the pseudogene TRBV3-2) to TRBJ2-1, with 9 positions matching TRBD2. The germline gives CDR1 LGHDT, CDR2 YNNKEL (reference sequence). Trimming cost V 2 bases and J 3 bases; bases outside gene matches: 2. The CDR3 runs to 15 residues. CDR3 bases: TGTGCCAGCAGCCAACTAGCGGGACGCTACAATGAGCAGTTCTTC. Residues: CASSQLAGRYNEQFF.

J is TRBJ2-1 and V is TRBV6-5, with a weak D call TRBD1 (5 bases). Per the germline V gene, CDR1 is MNHEY and CDR2 is SVGAGI. V lost 2 bases and J 6 bases, leaving 11 bases between the germline ends. This CDR3 contains 14 residues. In DNA, the CDR3 is TGTGCCAGCAGTTACAAGTCAGGGCGCAATGAGCAGTTCTTC. Translating it yields CASSYKSGRNEQFF.

The chain combines TRBV30 with TRBJ2-5; D is uncertain. This CDR3 is built from 13 residues. V was clipped by 0 bases and J by 2 bases, with 7 bases between them. The germline V gene has CDR1 GTSNPN and CDR2 SVGIG (reference sequence). The CDR3 region has the DNA TGTGCCTGGAGTGTACAAGATCAAGAGACCCAGTACTTC. Translating it yields CAWSVQDQETQYF.

CDR3 nucleotides: TGTGCCAGCAGCTCTTTTTTTCCGGGCGGGACAGGGGGTAACAATGAGCAGTTCTTC. This translates into CASSSFFPGGTGGNNEQFF. This chain joins TRBV7-9 and TRBJ2-1, with 11 positions matching TRBD1. The V gene end was trimmed by 4 bases and the J gene end by 5 bases; junction bases not matched to a gene: 16. The germline gives CDR1 SEHNR, CDR2 FQNEAQ (reference sequence). The CDR3 spans 19 residues.

This chain uses TRBV28 with TRBJ2-2; perhaps D is TRBD1 or TRBD2 (6 bases each). V was clipped by 4 bases and J by 3 bases, with 15 bases between them. CDR1 is MDHEN and CDR2 is SYDVKM in the germline V gene. There are 16 residues in the CDR3. CDR3 nucleotides: TGTGCCAGCAGTTGCCGTTGGGGGGCGGACACCGGGGAGCTGTTTTTT. Amino acid sequence: CASSCRWGADTGELFF.

CDR3 nucleotide sequence: TGTGCCAGCAGTGGTTGGGGGCAGTCTGGAAACACCATATATTTT. This sequence encodes CASSGWGQSGNTIYF. The rearrangement joins TRBV2 to TRBJ1-3; D perhaps matches TRBD1 (6 bases). CDR1 SNHLY and CDR2 FYNNEI come from the germline V gene. V lost 4 bases, J lost 1 base, and 11 bases lay in between. CDR3 length: 15 amino acids.

The chain is built from TRBV6-5 and TRBJ2-5, with 12 positions matching TRBD1. Germline lookup yields CDR1 MNHEY and CDR2 SVGAGI. The J segment lost 5 bases and the V segment lost 8 bases, leaving 9 bases of the junction unmatched. The CDR3 extends over 15 amino acids. The CDR3 loop is CASGTGGASGETQYF. CDR3 in DNA: TGTGCCAGCGGGACAGGGGGCGCTTCAGGGGAGACCCAGTACTTC.

The chain carries TRBV9 and TRBJ2-5; TRBD1 is a possible D gene (6 bases). This CDR3 has 15 residues. Deletions cut 0 bases from V and 7 bases from J, with 16 bases between. Germline V gene lookup returns CDR1 SGDLS and CDR2 YYNGEE. As DNA, the CDR3 is TGTGCCAGCAGCGTAGCCGGGAATCAAGGGGGGACCCAGTACTTC. It encodes CASSVAGNQGGTQYF.

The V call is TRBV2, the J call TRBJ1-4, with D possibly matching TRBD1 (6 bases). V lost 7 bases and J lost 1, with 16 bases in between. CDR3 length: 16 residues. Germline lookup yields CDR1 SNHLY and CDR2 FYNNEI. The CDR3 coding sequence is TGTGCCAGCAAAACACAGGGAATACTAACTAATGAAAAACTGTTTTTT. Translation gives CASKTQGILTNEKLFF.

The genes are TRBV27 and TRBJ1-1, with D uncertain. Per the germline V gene, CDR1 is MNHEY and CDR2 is SMNVEV (reference sequence). V lost 1 base to trimming and J lost 0 bases, with 9 bases between them. The CDR3 extends over 15 amino acids. The CDR3 loop reads CASSLLGGVNTEAFF. Here the CDR3 DNA reads TGTGCCAGCAGTTTATTAGGCGGGGTGAACACTGAAGCTTTCTTT.

A single count supports this clone. The gene calls are TRBV7-2 and TRBJ1-1, with 7 positions matching TRBD1. The CDR3 sequence is 16 residues long. From germline, CDR1 is SGHTA and CDR2 FQGNSA. V lost 5 bases, J lost 0 bases, and 9 bases stayed unmatched. CDR3 nucleotide sequence: TGTGCCAGCAGCCCCTTCCGGGACAGCGTGAACACTGAAGCTTTCTTT. It encodes CASSPFRDSVNTEAFF. Together with reference TRBV7-2 and TRBJ1-1, the CDR3 gives the full variable domain: GAGVSQSPSNKVTEKGKDVELRCDPISGHTALYWYRQSLGQGLEFLIYFQGNSAPDKSGLPSDRFSAERTGGSVSTLTIQRTQQEDSAVYLCASSPFRDSVNTEAFFGQGTRLTVV.

The chain couples TRBV5-1 to TRBJ1-1, with TRBD1 identical over 10 bases. The CDR3 spans 14 residues. Germline V gene lookup returns CDR1 SGHRS and CDR2 YFSETQ. J lost 8 bases, V lost 4 bases, and 8 bases had no gene match. Here the CDR3 DNA reads TGCGCCAGCAGCGGATCCGGACAGGGGGAAGAAGCTTTCTTT. Amino acid sequence: CASSGSGQGEEAFF. The whole variable domain, filled in from reference TRBV5-1 and TRBJ1-1, reads KAGVTQTPRYLIKTRGQQVTLSCSPISGHRSVSWYQQTPGQGLQFLFEYFSETQRNKGNFPGRFSGRQFSNSRSEMNVSTLELGDSALYLCASSGSGQGEEAFFGQGTRLTVV.

This clone has a single count. This chain uses TRBV4-1 with TRBJ2-3, with 11 bases that match TRBD2. Germline V gene sequence: CDR1 MGHRA, CDR2 YSYEKL. V was clipped by 4 bases and J by 2 bases; unmatched bases: 11. The CDR3 spans 18 residues. The CDR3 spells CASSLGPASGRSTDTQYF. In DNA form, the CDR3 reads TGCGCCAGCAGCCTTGGCCCGGCTAGCGGGAGGTCCACAGATACGCAGTATTTT.

Only one count was recorded for this clone. The genes are TRBV11-3 and TRBJ2-7, with D hard to call. Germline CDR1 and CDR2: SGHNT and YENEEA. The V and J ends lost 1 base and 4 bases respectively, with 8 bases between them. CDR3 size: 13 residues. CDR3 sequence reads: CASSLVASYEQYF. The CDR3 DNA reads as TGTGCCAGCAGCTTAGTGGCAAGTTACGAGCAGTACTTC.

This chain links TRBV11-2 with TRBJ2-7; TRBD1 might be the D (5 bases). The CDR3 length is 12 residues. CDR1 is SGHAT and CDR2 is FQNNGV in the germline V gene. V was pared by 5 bases and J by 5 bases, with 10 bases between. This CDR3 is CASSGADHEQYV. CDR3 coding DNA: TGTGCCAGCAGCGGGGCCGACCACGAGCAGTACGTC.

This chain joins TRBV4-3 and TRBJ1-1; 9 nucleotides align to TRBD1. The J segment lost 0 bases and the V segment lost 1 base, leaving 0 bases of the junction unmatched. This CDR3 is 15 amino acids long. Germline V gene sequence: CDR1 LGHNA, CDR2 YSLEER. CDR3 bases: TGCGCCAGCAGCCAAGGGGACAGGGTGAACACTGAAGCTTTCTTT. This translates into CASSQGDRVNTEAFF.